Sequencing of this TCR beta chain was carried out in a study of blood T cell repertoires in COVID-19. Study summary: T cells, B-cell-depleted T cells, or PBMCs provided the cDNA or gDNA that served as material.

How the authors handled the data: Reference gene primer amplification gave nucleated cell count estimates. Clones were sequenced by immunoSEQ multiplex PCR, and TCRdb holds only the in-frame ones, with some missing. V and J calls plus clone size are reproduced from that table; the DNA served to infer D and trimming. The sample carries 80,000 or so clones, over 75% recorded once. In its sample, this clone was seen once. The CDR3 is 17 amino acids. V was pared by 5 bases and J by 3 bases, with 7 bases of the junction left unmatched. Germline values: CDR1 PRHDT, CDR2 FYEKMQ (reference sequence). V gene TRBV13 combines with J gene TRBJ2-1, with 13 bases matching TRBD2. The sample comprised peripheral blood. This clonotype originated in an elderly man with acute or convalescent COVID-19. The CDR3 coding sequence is TGTGCCAGCAGCACAGGACGGACTAGCGGGGGCTACAATGAGCAGTTCTTC. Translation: CASSTGRTSGGYNEQFF.